This TCR beta chain was sequenced during a study of beta chain features in type 1 diabetes. Whole-study findings and limits: Within each of all four CD4+ subsets, Type 1 diabetes patients had TCRB CDR3s that were moderately but significantly shorter. Cells expressing TCR highly could be over-represented by cDNA sequencing.

Concerning this clone: The target antigen is unknown.

Expressed TCRB transcripts were sequenced because the entire RNA isolate underwent reverse transcription. This table comes from immunoSEQ multiplex PCR, and its TCRdb copy is limited to in-frame clones, with some not included. Seen here are tens of thousands of clones, under 75% observed once, and the top ten hold approximately 0.3%. This CDR3 comprises 15 residues. Per germline, CDR1 SGHAT and CDR2 FQNNGV. Trimming took off 5 bases at V and 4 bases at J, with 17 bases between the two ends. Sorted populations all had greater than 95% purity. Sample: stem cell memory CD4+ T cells from blood. The clonotype comes from a woman in her twenties or thirties with type 1 diabetes. The rearrangement links TRBV11-2 to TRBJ2-5; tentative D call: TRBD1 (6 bases). CDR3 loop: CASSVGTPRGETQYF. The CDR3 DNA follows: TGTGCCAGCAGCGTCGGGACACCGAGGGGAGAGACCCAGTACTTC.